The TCR beta chain under discussion was sequenced for a study of spatial heterogeneity in lung cancer. Background on the study: In the raw reads, each unique TCR and UMI combination was present more than ten times on average.

This clonotype appeared many times. This beta chain lies outside the target of a library built for alpha chains; its clone size means little. The time point here: sample taken at primary tumor resection. In each case, whole RNA from tumor, nontumor lung or frozen PBMC was sequenced unsorted. TCRdb fed the 5' RACE reads into MiXCR, producing one record per CDR3 protein. The sample shows 12,000 or so distinct CDR3 sequences, approximately 6.2% of them seen only once. The CDR3 has 13 amino acids. CDR1 MNHEY and CDR2 SMNVEV come from the germline V gene (reference sequence). Between the trimmed V and J ends, which lost 3 bases and 2 bases, there was a span of 7 bases.

The clonotype comes from a male donor with early-stage non-small cell lung cancer. The sample was normal lung tissue next to the tumor, taken at surgery. The chain joins TRBV27 to TRBJ1-2; no firm D call. CDR3 DNA sequence: TGTGCCAGCAGTTTCACAGCGAACTATGGCTACACCTTC. It encodes CASSFTANYGYTF.